This T cell receptor beta chain was sequenced for a study of cytomegalovirus exposure and HLA in healthy donors. The overall study: Of the donors genotyped, approximately 400 in all, 75% to 90% fell in the Caucasian-associated ancestry cluster.

Trimming stripped 0 bases from V and 7 bases from J, with 13 bases between. Germline V CDR1 and CDR2: WNHNN, SYGVQD (reference sequence). The CDR3 is 15 residues long. In the PCR, 60 Vbeta and 13 Jbeta primers were used. Libraries were prepared by immunoSEQ multiplex PCR; TCRdb keeps only in-frame clonotypes and omits some of them. The data contain nearly 300,000 clones, just over 85% of them singletons. The TCR sequence derives from a man in his forties or fifties in good health and CMV-seropositive. Material for sequencing was PBMCs. The rearrangement links TRBV10-1 to TRBJ2-1, with D unclear. The CDR3 here is CASSESISIGNEQFF. The CDR3 DNA reads as TGCGCCAGCAGTGAGTCGATCTCTATCGGGAATGAGCAGTTCTTC.